The 20 T cell receptor beta chains in this list originate from one sample, sequenced in a study of CD8+ T cells in alopecia areata. Described treatment: oral pan-JAK inhibitor, 5-10 mg twice daily. Following RNA extraction, reverse transcription yielded cDNA that acted as the sequencing template. Some clones are missing from TCRdb's copy, which holds only in-frame ones; the method was immunoSEQ multiplex PCR. The sample holds more than 200,000 clones, around two fifths seen once. The specimen comprised CD4+ T cells sorted from blood, sampled at roughly week 36, from a patient treated with tofacitinib. These receptors all come from a human donor with alopecia areata.

The chain links TRBV7-9 to TRBJ2-5; D ambiguous. The V gene's germline CDR1 is SEHNR and CDR2 FQNEAQ (reference sequence). Trimming shortened V by 5 bases and J by 7 bases, and 14 bases separated the two germline ends. The CDR3 contains 13 residues. The CDR3, as DNA: TGTGCCAGCAGCACCCGGGCCCTCAGGACCCAGTACTTC. It yields the protein CASSTRALRTQYF.

The DNA of the CDR3 is TGTGCCAGCAGTCCCATATCCCCTAGCAATCAGCCCCAGCATTTT. This encodes CASSPISPSNQPQHF. The chain carries TRBV6-5 and TRBJ1-5; D gene unclear. Germline CDR1 MNHEY, CDR2 SVGAGI. The germline V and J ends were trimmed by 5 bases and 0 bases, with 11 bases remaining between them. The CDR3 has 15 residues.

This clone appeared a few times. The CDR3 is CASSLSGEKLFF. CDR3 coding DNA: TGTGCCAGCAGCCTATCCGGCGAAAAACTGTTTTTT. The chain has TRBV28 and TRBJ1-4, with unresolved D. Germline V gives CDR1 MDHEN, CDR2 SYDVKM. Trimming took 6 bases from V and 8 from J, leaving 10 bases between them. The CDR3 loop spans 12 amino acids.

This rearrangement joins TRBV27 to TRBJ1-5; D possibly corresponds to TRBD1 (5 bases). This CDR3 has 18 residues. V lost 6 bases and J lost 3, with 24 bases in between. Germline V CDR1 and CDR2: MNHEY, SMNVEV (reference sequence). CDR3 loop: CASRSQGRGGLDNQPQHF. The CDR3 nucleotides read TGTGCCAGCAGATCTCAGGGACGAGGTGGGTTGGACAATCAGCCCCAGCATTTT.

V gene TRBV9 combines with J gene TRBJ2-5; 7 positions match TRBD1. The CDR3 runs to 14 residues. The V gene end was trimmed by 3 bases and the J gene end by 4 bases; junction bases not matched to a gene: 6. In germline, CDR1 is SGDLS, CDR2 YYNGEE. CDR3 DNA sequence: TGTGCCAGCAGCGCTGACAGGGTGGTAGAGACCCAGTACTTC. Amino acid sequence: CASSADRVVETQYF.

This chain joins TRBV5-1 and TRBJ2-6; D ambiguous. V dropped 2 bases and J dropped 0 bases, with 6 bases sitting between them. The CDR3 has 15 amino acids. From germline, CDR1 is SGHRS and CDR2 YFSETQ. The CDR3 nucleotides read TGCGCCAGCAGCTTCTCTGACTCTGGGGCCAACGTCCTGACTTTC. Protein sequence: CASSFSDSGANVLTF.

This clone turned up a few times. The chain couples TRBV12-5 to TRBJ2-2, with 8 nucleotides matching TRBD2. CDR1 and CDR2 from the germline V gene are LGHNT and FRNRAP. V lost 1 base to trimming and J lost 5 bases; unmatched junction nucleotides: 6. This CDR3 region has 16 residues. The CDR3 DNA reads as TGTGCTAGTGGTTTGGATGTCGGGACTAGGACCGGGGAGCTGTTTTTT. Translated, it gives CASGLDVGTRTGELFF. Looking up the rest from reference TRBV12-5 and TRBJ2-2 gives the full variable domain: DARVTQTPRHKVTEMGQEVTMRCQPILGHNTVFWYRQTMMQGLELLAYFRNRAPLDDSGMPKDRFSAEMPDATLATLKIQPSEPRDSAVYFCASGLDVGTRTGELFFGEGSRLTVL.

This clone came up a few times. The rearrangement uses TRBV30 and TRBJ1-1; D unresolved. The CDR3 spans 14 residues. Germline V CDR1 and CDR2: GTSNPN, SVGIG (reference sequence). Trimming removed 2 bases from V and 1 base from J, with 11 bases in between. CDR3 residues: CAWSPGPSNTEAFF. The CDR3 DNA is TGTGCCTGGAGTCCAGGACCGTCGAACACTGAAGCTTTCTTT.

The chain carries TRBV29-1 and TRBJ2-3, with D perhaps matching TRBD2 (5 bases). Germline lookup yields CDR1 SQVTM and CDR2 ANQGSEA. Trimming removed 5 bases from V and 2 bases from J, with 14 bases in between. This CDR3 spans 14 amino acids. CDR3 amino acids: CSVNREPNTDTQYF. The CDR3 nucleotides are TGCAGCGTTAACCGGGAACCCAACACAGATACGCAGTATTTT.

A few counts support this clone. V gene TRBV11-2 combines with J gene TRBJ1-2; possibly TRBD1 for D (5 bases). The CDR3 spans 13 residues. CDR1 SGHAT and CDR2 FQNNGV come from the germline V gene. Between the trimmed V and J ends, which lost 4 bases and 7 bases, there was a span of 13 bases. CDR3 in DNA: TGTGCCAGCAGCTCCGACGGGGGGGTTGGCTACACCTTC. Translation: CASSSDGGVGYTF.

This sequence joins TRBV5-4 and TRBJ2-1; 7 bases are shared with TRBD2. Trimming cost V 4 bases and J 2 bases; bases outside gene matches: 6. CDR3 length: 15 residues. Germline values: CDR1 SGHNT, CDR2 YYREEE (reference sequence). This CDR3 is CASSHPGGPYNEQFF. CDR3 nucleotides: TGTGCCAGCAGCCATCCGGGAGGTCCCTACAATGAGCAGTTCTTC.

The sample holds a few counts of this clone. Other DNA variants within this sample encode the same CDR3. V is TRBV29-1 and J is TRBJ1-2, with D unresolved. The CDR3 length is 12 residues. Trimming stripped 4 bases from V and 4 bases from J, with 10 bases between. The germline CDR1 and CDR2 sequences are SQVTM and ANQGSEA. This chain's CDR3 is CSVVRGTYGYTF. CDR3 sequence (DNA): TGCAGCGTTGTTCGGGGTACCTATGGCTACACCTTC.

This clone was counted between two and nine times. V usage is TRBV7-2 and J usage is TRBJ1-2; 7 bases align to TRBD1. The CDR3 is 13 amino acids. Per germline, CDR1 SGHTA and CDR2 FQGNSA. Losses at the gene ends were 5 bases for V and 9 bases for J; bases not matched to a gene: 9. DNA of the CDR3: TGTGCCAGCAGCCTTGACAGGGAGCAGCGCTACACCTTC. Amino acid sequence: CASSLDREQRYTF.

J is TRBJ1-5 and V is TRBV4-1, with unresolved D. In germline, CDR1 is MGHRA, CDR2 YSYEKL. The CDR3 is 14 residues long. V dropped 0 bases and J dropped 3 bases, with 6 bases sitting between them. The CDR3 DNA reads as TGCGCCAGCAGCCAAGATAGATACAATCAGCCCCAGCATTTT. Residues: CASSQDRYNQPQHF.

The rearrangement joins TRBV19 to TRBJ1-2, with D possibly matching TRBD1 (5 bases). Germline V gene data show CDR1 as LNHDA and CDR2 as SQIVND (reference sequence). V was shortened by 4 bases and J by 3 bases, with 15 bases between the two germline ends. This CDR3 is built from 15 residues. CDR3 coding DNA: TGTGCCAGTAGTACCGCCGGGACGTTCGACTATGGCTACACCTTC. This encodes CASSTAGTFDYGYTF. Full variable domain (missing parts from reference TRBV19 and TRBJ1-2): DGGITQSPKYLFRKEGQNVTLSCEQNLNHDAMYWYRQDPGQGLRLIYYSQIVNDFQKGDIAEGYSVSREKKESFPLTVTSAQKNPTAFYLCASSTAGTFDYGYTFGSGTRLTVV.

J is TRBJ2-7 and V is TRBV18, with 10 bases aligning to TRBD1. The CDR3 sequence is 17 residues long. The germline V gene encodes CDR1 KGHSH and CDR2 LQKENI. Trimming cost V 4 bases and J 7 bases; bases outside gene matches: 16. The CDR3 protein is CASSLVSGTGAVGEQYF. The CDR3 nucleotides are TGTGCCAGCTCACTTGTTTCCGGGACAGGGGCAGTGGGAGAGCAGTACTTC.

The chain carries TRBV2 and TRBJ2-5; TRBD1 might be the D (6 bases). The V gene's germline CDR1 is SNHLY and CDR2 FYNNEI. V dropped 8 bases and J dropped 0 bases, with 10 bases sitting between them. This CDR3 spans 13 amino acids. The CDR3 loop reads CASSRQDQETQYF. CDR3 coding DNA: TGTGCCAGCTCACGACAGGACCAAGAGACCCAGTACTTC.

V is TRBV30 and J is TRBJ1-2; D gene ambiguous. The CDR3 loop spans 13 amino acids. CDR1 and CDR2 from the germline V gene are GTSNPN and SVGIG (reference sequence). V was shortened by 3 bases and J by 6 bases, with 14 bases between the two germline ends. CDR3 region: CAWSALASNGYTF. The CDR3 DNA reads as TGTGCCTGGAGCGCCCTCGCCTCGAATGGCTACACCTTC.

The sample holds a few counts of this clone. The chain combines TRBV28 with TRBJ2-7, with 7 nucleotides matching TRBD2. Germline CDR1 and CDR2: MDHEN and SYDVKM. The CDR3 loop spans 16 amino acids. Trimming cost V 3 bases and J 2 bases; bases outside gene matches: 10. CDR3 sequence (DNA): TGTGCCAGCAGTTTCGATGCGCTAGCGGCACCCTACGAGCAGTACTTC. It is translated as CASSFDALAAPYEQYF.

This clone was seen more than once but under ten times. The chain recombines TRBV27 with TRBJ1-5; 9 bases align to TRBD1. V shed 4 bases and J 2 bases; nucleotides not matched to a gene: 3. This CDR3 is 15 amino acids long. The germline CDR1 and CDR2 sequences are MNHEY and SMNVEV (reference sequence). The CDR3 loop reads CASSSHRGRNQPQHF. CDR3 bases: TGTGCCAGCAGTTCACACAGGGGGCGCAATCAGCCCCAGCATTTT.